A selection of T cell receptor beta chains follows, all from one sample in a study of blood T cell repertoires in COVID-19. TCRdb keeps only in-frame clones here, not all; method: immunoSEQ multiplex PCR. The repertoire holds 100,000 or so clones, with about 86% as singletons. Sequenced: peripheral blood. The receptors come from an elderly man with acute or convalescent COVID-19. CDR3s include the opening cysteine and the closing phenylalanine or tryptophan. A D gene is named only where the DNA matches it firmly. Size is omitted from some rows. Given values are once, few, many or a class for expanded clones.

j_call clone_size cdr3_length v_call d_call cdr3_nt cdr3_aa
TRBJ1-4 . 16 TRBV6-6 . TGTGCCAGCAGTCCCGAAACGGGATGGGGTAATGAAAAACTGTTTTTT CASSPETGWGNEKLFF
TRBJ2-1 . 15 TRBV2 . TGTGCCAGCAGTGCAGGGGTAGGACTAGGGCATGAGCAGTTCTTC CASSAGVGLGHEQFF
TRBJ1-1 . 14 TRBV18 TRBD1 TGTGCCAGCTCACCCGACAGGGTGAACACTGAAGCTTTCTTT CASSPDRVNTEAFF
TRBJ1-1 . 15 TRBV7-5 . TGTGCCAGAAGCTCCATCCGCGCAGGAAACACTGAAGCTTTCTTT CARSSIRAGNTEAFF
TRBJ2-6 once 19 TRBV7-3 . TGTGCCAGCAGCTTATGGGCCGGCCTTACCAACTCTGGGGCCAACGTCCTGACTTTC CASSLWAGLTNSGANVLTF
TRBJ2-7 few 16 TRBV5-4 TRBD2 TGTGCCAGCAGCTTGGCGGGTAGCGGGCATACCTACGAGCAGTACTTC CASSLAGSGHTYEQYF
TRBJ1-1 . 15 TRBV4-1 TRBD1 TGCGCCAGCAGCCAGGGGACAGCCGTGAACACTGAAGCTTTCTTT CASSQGTAVNTEAFF
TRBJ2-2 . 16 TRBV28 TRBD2 TGTGCCAGCAGCCTAGGACTAGCGTTGGGGGCCGGGGAGCTGTTTTTT CASSLGLALGAGELFF
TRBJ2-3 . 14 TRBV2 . TGTGCCAGCAGTGAACGGACTAGCACAGATACGCAGTATTTT CASSERTSTDTQYF
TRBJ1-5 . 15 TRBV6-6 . TGTGCCAGCAGTTACGGCAGAAATAGCAATCAGCCCCAGCATTTT CASSYGRNSNQPQHF
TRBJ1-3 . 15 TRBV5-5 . TGTGCCAGCAGCTTGGTGGGGGGCTCTGGAAACACCATATATTTT CASSLVGGSGNTIYF
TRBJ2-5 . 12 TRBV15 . TGTGCCACCAGCAGAGACGGAGAGACCCAGTACTTC CATSRDGETQYF
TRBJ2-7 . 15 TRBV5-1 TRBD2 TGCGCCAGCAGCTTGGATCTAGCGGGCTTCTACGAGCAGTACTTC CASSLDLAGFYEQYF
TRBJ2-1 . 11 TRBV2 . TGTGCCAGCAGTGTAGTTAATGAGCAGTTCTTC CASSVVNEQFF
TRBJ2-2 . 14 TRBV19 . TGTGCCAGTCTCCCGCGGGACAGAAGCGGGGAGCTGTTTTTT CASLPRDRSGELFF
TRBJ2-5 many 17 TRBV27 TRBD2 TGTGCCAGCAGTTTATCTGCAGGACTCTCAGCGGGGGAGACCCAGTACTTC CASSLSAGLSAGETQYF
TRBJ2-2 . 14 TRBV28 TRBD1 TGTGCCAGCAGAGAAGGGGGCGGCACCGGGGAGCTGTTTTTT CASREGGGTGELFF
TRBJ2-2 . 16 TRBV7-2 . TGTGCCAGTCCCCGGACGGGACAAGACAACACCGGGGAGCTGTTTTTT CASPRTGQDNTGELFF
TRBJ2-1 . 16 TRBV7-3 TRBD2 TGTGCCAGCAGCTCTAGAGGACTAGCGGAGCACAATGAGCAGTTCTTC CASSSRGLAEHNEQFF
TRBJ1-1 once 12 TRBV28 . TGTGCCAGCAGCCCCCCAAAGCCGCCGGCTTTCTTT CASSPPKPPAFF
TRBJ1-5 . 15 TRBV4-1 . TGCGCCAGCAGCCAAGATATCTTGCGGGATCAGCCCCAGCATTTT CASSQDILRDQPQHF
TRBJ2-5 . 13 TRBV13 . TGTGCCAGCAGCTTAAGACTACAAGAGACCCAGTACTTC CASSLRLQETQYF
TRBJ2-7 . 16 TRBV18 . TGTGCCAGCTCACCCGCGGCCCCCAGGGCCCTCGACGAGCAGTACTTC CASSPAAPRALDEQYF
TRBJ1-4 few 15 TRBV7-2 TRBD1 TGTGCCAGCAGCGCCCGGACAGGGTTGGATGAAAAACTGTTTTTT CASSARTGLDEKLFF
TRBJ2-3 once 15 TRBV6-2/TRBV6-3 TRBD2 TGTGCCAGCAGTTTAATTGGCGGGAGAACAGATACGCAGTATTTT CASSLIGGRTDTQYF
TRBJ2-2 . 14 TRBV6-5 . TGTGCCAGCAAGGACTATTCAGTGGTCGGGGAGCTGTTTTTT CASKDYSVVGELFF
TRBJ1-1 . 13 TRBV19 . TGTGCCAGTAGTATAAAGACCGGGACTGAAGCTTTCTTT CASSIKTGTEAFF
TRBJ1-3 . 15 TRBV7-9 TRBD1 TGTGCCAGCAGCCCGAGACAGGGCTCTGGAAACACCATATATTTT CASSPRQGSGNTIYF
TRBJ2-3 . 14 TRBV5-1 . TGCGCCAGCAGCTCTGGACAGAACGCAGATACGCAGTATTTT CASSSGQNADTQYF
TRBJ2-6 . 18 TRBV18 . TGTGCCAGCTCACCACCCTGGGGGGGCCGGGCTGGGGCCAACGTCCTGACTTTC CASSPPWGGRAGANVLTF
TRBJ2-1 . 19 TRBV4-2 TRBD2 TGTGCCAGCAGCTCACAATTTTGGCGGGAGGGCCTTGAAGCCAATGAGCAGTTCTTC CASSSQFWREGLEANEQFF
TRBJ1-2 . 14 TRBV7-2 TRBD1 TGTGCCAGCAGTCTGGGACAGGGTTTCTATGGCTACACCTTC CASSLGQGFYGYTF
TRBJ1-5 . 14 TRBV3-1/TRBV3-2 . TGTGCCAGCAGCCCGCTGCCCGGAGGTCAGCCCCAGCATTTT CASSPLPGGQPQHF
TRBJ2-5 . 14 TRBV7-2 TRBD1 TGTGCCAGCAGCTGGGGACAGGGGAGTGAGACCCAGTACTTC CASSWGQGSETQYF
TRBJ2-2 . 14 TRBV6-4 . TGTGCCAGCAGTCCGACAGGCGAGGCCGGGGAGCTGTTTTTT CASSPTGEAGELFF
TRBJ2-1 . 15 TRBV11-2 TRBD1 TGTGCCAGCAGCTTACAGGGGGCGGCCTACAATGAGCAGTTCTTC CASSLQGAAYNEQFF
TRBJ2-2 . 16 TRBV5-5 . TGTGCCAGCAGCTTGTATACGGGAACGAACACCGGGGAGCTGTTTTTT CASSLYTGTNTGELFF
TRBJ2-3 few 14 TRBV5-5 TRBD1 TGTGCCAGCAGCTTACAGGGGGCCTCAGATACGCAGTATTTT CASSLQGASDTQYF
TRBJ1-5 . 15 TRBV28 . TGTGCCAGCAGTGTACCCGGGGGGAGCAATCAGCCCCAGCATTTT CASSVPGGSNQPQHF
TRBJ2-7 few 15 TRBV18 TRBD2 TGTGCCAGCTCACGAGGACTAGCGGGAGAGAGCGAGCAGTACTTC CASSRGLAGESEQYF
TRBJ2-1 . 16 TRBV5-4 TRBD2 TGTGCCAGCAGCTCTTACCTTAGCGGGACGACGGCCAAGCAGTTCTTC CASSSYLSGTTAKQFF
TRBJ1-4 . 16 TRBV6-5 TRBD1 TGTGCCAGCAGTTACTCGGGACAGGTCATAAATGAAAAACTGTTTTTT CASSYSGQVINEKLFF
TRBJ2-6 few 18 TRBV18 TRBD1 TGTGCCAGCTCACCACTCCAAGGACAGGGGACTGGGGCCAACGTCCTGACTTTC CASSPLQGQGTGANVLTF
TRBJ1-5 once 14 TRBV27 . TGTGCCAGCAGTTTCCTCAGGGGTGGACAGCCCCAGCATTTT CASSFLRGGQPQHF
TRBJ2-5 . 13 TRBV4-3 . TGCGCCAGCAGCCTCAGGGGCAGGGAGACCCAGTACTTC CASSLRGRETQYF
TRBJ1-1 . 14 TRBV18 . TGTGCCAGCTCACTGGACATAAAGAACACTGAAGCTTTCTTT CASSLDIKNTEAFF
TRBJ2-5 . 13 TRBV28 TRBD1 TGTGCCAGCCGCCGGGACAGCAAAGAGACCCAGTACTTC CASRRDSKETQYF
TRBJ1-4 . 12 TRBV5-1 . TGCGCCAGCCAACCTCCGCCGGGGAAACTGTTTTTT CASQPPPGKLFF
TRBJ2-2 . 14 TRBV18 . TGTGCCAGCTCAATAAACGGGGACACCGGGGAGCTGTTTTTT CASSINGDTGELFF
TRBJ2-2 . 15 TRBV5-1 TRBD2 TGCGCCAGCAGGCGGACTAGCGTGAACACCGGGGAGCTGTTTTTT CASRRTSVNTGELFF
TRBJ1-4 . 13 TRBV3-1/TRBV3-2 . TGTGCCAGCAGCCAAGGCAGGGATGAAAAACTGTTTTTT CASSQGRDEKLFF